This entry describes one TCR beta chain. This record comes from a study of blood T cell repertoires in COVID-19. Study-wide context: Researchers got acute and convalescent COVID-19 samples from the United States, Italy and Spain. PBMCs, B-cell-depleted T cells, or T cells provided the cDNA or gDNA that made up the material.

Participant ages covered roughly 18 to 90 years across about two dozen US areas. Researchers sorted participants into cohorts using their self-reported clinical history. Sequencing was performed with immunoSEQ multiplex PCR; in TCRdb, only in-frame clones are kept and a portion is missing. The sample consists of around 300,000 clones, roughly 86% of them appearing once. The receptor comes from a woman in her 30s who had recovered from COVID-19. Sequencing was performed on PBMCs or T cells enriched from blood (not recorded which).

CDR3: CASSFRGLGYGYTF. CDR3 nucleotide sequence: TGTGCCAGCTCCTTCAGGGGGCTGGGCTATGGCTACACCTTC. V and J are TRBV27 and TRBJ1-2; TRBD1 matches at 8 bases. Looked up from germline, CDR1 is MNHEY and CDR2 is SMNVEV (reference sequence). The CDR3 has 14 amino acids. V dropped 8 bases and J dropped 4; count of bases not matched to a gene: 9.